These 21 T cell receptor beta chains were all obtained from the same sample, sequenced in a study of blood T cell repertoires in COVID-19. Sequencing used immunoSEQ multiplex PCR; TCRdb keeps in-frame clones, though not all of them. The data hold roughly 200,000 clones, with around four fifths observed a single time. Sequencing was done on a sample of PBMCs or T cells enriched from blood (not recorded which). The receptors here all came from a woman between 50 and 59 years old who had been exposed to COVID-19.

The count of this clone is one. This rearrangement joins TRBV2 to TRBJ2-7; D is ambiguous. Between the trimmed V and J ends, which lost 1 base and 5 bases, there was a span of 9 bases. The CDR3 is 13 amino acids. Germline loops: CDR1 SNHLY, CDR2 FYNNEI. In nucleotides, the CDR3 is TGTGCCAGCAGTGAAGGGCAGCAGGACGAGCAGTACTTC. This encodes CASSEGQQDEQYF.

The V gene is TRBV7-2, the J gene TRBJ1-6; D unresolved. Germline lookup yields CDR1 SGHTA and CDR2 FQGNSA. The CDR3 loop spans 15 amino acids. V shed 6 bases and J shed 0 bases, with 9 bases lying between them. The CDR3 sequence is CASRLTLSYNSPLHF. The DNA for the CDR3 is TGTGCCAGCAGATTGACACTCTCCTATAATTCACCCCTCCACTTT. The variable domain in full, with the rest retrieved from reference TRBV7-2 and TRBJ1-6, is GAGVSQSPSNKVTEKGKDVELRCDPISGHTALYWYRQSLGQGLEFLIYFQGNSAPDKSGLPSDRFSAERTGGSVSTLTIQRTQQEDSAVYLCASRLTLSYNSPLHFGNGTRLTVT.

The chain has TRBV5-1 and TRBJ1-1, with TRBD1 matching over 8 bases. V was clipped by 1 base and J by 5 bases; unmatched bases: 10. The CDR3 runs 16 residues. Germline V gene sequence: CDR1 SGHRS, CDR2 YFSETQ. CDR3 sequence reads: CASSLSDREGKTEAFF. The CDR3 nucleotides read TGCGCCAGCAGCTTGTCGGACAGGGAAGGGAAAACTGAAGCTTTCTTT. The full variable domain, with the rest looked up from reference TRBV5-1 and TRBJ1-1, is KAGVTQTPRYLIKTRGQQVTLSCSPISGHRSVSWYQQTPGQGLQFLFEYFSETQRNKGNFPGRFSGRQFSNSRSEMNVSTLELGDSALYLCASSLSDREGKTEAFFGQGTRLTVV.

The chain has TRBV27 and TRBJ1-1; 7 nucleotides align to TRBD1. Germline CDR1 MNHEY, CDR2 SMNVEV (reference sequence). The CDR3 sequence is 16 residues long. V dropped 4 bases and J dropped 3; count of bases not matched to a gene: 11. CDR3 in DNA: TGTGCCAGCAGTTCGTCACTACCGGGACAGCACACTGAAGCTTTCTTT. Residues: CASSSSLPGQHTEAFF.

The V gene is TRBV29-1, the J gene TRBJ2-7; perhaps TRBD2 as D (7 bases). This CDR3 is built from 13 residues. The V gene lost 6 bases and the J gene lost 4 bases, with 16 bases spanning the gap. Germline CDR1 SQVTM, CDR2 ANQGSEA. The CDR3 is CSVPRAGAYEQYF. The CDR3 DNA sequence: TGCAGCGTCCCCCGGGCGGGGGCTTACGAGCAGTACTTC.

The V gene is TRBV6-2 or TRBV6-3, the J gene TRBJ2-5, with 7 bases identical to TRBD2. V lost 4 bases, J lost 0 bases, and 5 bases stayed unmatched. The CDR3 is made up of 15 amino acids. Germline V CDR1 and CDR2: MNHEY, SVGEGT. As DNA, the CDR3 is TGTGCCAGCAGTTGGGGGGGGACGTACCAAGAGACCCAGTACTTC. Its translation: CASSWGGTYQETQYF.

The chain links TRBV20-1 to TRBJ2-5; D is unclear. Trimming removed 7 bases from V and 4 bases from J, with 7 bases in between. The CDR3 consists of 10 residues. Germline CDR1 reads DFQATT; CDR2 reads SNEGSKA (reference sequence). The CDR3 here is CSGAIETQYF. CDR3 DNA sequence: TGCAGTGGGGCTATAGAGACCCAGTACTTC.

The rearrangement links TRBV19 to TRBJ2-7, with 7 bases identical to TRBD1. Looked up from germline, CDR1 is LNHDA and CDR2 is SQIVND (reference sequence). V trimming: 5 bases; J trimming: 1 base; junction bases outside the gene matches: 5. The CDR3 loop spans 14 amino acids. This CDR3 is CASSLRTGSYEQYF. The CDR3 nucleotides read TGTGCCAGTAGTCTCCGGACAGGATCCTACGAGCAGTACTTC.

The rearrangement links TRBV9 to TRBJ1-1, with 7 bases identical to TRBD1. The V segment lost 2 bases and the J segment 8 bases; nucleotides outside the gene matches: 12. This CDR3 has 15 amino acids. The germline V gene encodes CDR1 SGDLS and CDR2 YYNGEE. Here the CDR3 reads CASSVDRASRDEAFF. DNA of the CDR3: TGTGCCAGCAGCGTCGACAGGGCGTCCCGTGACGAAGCTTTCTTT.

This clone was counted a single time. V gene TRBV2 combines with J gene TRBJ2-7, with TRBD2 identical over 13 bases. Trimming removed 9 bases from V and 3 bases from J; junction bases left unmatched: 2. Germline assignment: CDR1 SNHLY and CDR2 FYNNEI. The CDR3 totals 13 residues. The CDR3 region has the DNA TGTGCCAGTGGGACTAGCGGGAACTACGAGCAGTACTTC. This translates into CASGTSGNYEQYF.

CDR3 residues: CASSLAGGLNEQFF. The DNA for the CDR3 is TGTGCCAGCAGCTTAGCGGGGGGGCTGAATGAGCAGTTCTTC. The chain links TRBV7-9 to TRBJ2-1; a possible D gene is TRBD2 (7 bases). Trimming took off 0 bases at V and 7 bases at J, with 10 bases between the two ends. CDR3 length: 14 amino acids. Germline assignment: CDR1 SEHNR and CDR2 FQNEAQ (reference sequence). The whole variable domain, filled in from reference TRBV7-9 and TRBJ2-1, reads DTGVSQNPRHKITKRGQNVTFRCDPISEHNRLYWYRQTLGQGPEFLTYFQNEAQLEKSRLLSDRFSAERPKGSFSTLEIQRTEQGDSAMYLCASSLAGGLNEQFFGPGTRLTVL.

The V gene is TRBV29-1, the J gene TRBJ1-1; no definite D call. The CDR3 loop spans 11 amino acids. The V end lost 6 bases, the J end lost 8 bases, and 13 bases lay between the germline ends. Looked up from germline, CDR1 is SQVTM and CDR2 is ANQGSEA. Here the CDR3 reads CSVGTQREAFF. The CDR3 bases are TGCAGCGTGGGCACACAGAGAGAAGCTTTCTTT.

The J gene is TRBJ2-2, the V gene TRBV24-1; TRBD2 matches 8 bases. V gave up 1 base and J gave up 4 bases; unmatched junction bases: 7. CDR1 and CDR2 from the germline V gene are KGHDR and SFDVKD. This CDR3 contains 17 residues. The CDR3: CATSDFLGTRSTGELFF. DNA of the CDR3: TGTGCCACCAGTGATTTCTTAGGGACTAGAAGCACCGGGGAGCTGTTTTTT.

The CDR3 region is CASSLSGGLLPDTQYF. The CDR3 DNA reads TGCGCCAGCAGCCTATCGGGGGGCCTCCTCCCAGATACGCAGTATTTT. The chain links TRBV5-1 to TRBJ2-3; D perhaps matches TRBD2 (7 bases). Trimming shortened V by 4 bases and J by 4 bases, and 19 bases separated the two germline ends. The CDR3 is 16 amino acids. Per germline, CDR1 SGHRS and CDR2 YFSETQ.

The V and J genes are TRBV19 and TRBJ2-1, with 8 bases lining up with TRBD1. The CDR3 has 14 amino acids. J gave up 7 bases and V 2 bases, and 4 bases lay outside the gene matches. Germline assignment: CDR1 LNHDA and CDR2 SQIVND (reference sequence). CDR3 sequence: CASSIIDRGNEQFF. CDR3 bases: TGTGCCAGTAGTATAATCGACAGGGGAAATGAGCAGTTCTTC.

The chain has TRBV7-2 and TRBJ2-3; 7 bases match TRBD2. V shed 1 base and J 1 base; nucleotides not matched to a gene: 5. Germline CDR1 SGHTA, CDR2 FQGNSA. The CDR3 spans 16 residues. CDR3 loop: CASSLVRGRGTDTQYF. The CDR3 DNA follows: TGTGCCAGCAGCTTAGTACGGGGGAGGGGCACAGATACGCAGTATTTT.

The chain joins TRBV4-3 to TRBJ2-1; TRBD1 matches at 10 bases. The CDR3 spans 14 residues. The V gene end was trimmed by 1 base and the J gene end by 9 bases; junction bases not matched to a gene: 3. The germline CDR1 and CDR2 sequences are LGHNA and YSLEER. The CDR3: CASSQAGTGVEQFF. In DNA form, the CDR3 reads TGCGCCAGCAGCCAAGCCGGGACAGGGGTTGAGCAGTTCTTC.

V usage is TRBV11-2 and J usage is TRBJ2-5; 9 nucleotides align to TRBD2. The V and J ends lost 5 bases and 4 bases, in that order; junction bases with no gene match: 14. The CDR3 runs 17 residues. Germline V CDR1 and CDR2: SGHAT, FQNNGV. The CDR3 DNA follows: TGTGCCAGCAGCCCACTTGGGACTAGCATGTTAGGAGAGACCCAGTACTTC. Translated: CASSPLGTSMLGETQYF.

The CDR3 loop reads CASSLGGRGNQPQHF. CDR3 sequence (DNA): TGCGCCAGCAGCTTGGGGGGCCGGGGCAATCAGCCCCAGCATTTT. The genes are TRBV5-1 and TRBJ1-5; D is perhaps TRBD1 (5 bases). CDR1 and CDR2 (germline): SGHRS, YFSETQ. The V and J ends lost 0 bases and 2 bases respectively, with 9 bases between them. The CDR3 has 15 amino acids.

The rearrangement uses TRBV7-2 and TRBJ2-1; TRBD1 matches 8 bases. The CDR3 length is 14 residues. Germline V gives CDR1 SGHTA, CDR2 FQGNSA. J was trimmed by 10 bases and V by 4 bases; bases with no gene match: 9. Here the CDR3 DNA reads TGTGCCAGCAGCTCGGGACAGGCAAGGGGAGAGCAGTTCTTC. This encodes CASSSGQARGEQFF. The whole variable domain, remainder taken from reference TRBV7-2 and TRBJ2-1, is GAGVSQSPSNKVTEKGKDVELRCDPISGHTALYWYRQSLGQGLEFLIYFQGNSAPDKSGLPSDRFSAERTGGSVSTLTIQRTQQEDSAVYLCASSSGQARGEQFFGPGTRLTVL.

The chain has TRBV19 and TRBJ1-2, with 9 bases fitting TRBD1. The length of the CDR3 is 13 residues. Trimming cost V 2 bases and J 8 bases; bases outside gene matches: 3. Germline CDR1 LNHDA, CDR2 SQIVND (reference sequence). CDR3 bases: TGTGCCAGTAGTATAACGGGGACAGGGGGCTACACCTTC. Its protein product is CASSITGTGGYTF.